These T cell receptor beta chains were read from a single sample in a study of identical twins. MiXCR, run by TCRdb on the 5' RACE reads, gives a single entry per CDR3 protein. This table holds 1.5 million or so distinct CDR3 sequences, more than 30% found once. Sample: cord blood. Receptors originate from a newborn girl in good health. CDR3s include the opening cysteine and the closing phenylalanine or tryptophan. A D gene is named only where the DNA matches it firmly. Clone size, where shown, is once, few, many, or a class for clones that have expanded.

clone size	D gene	J gene	V gene	CDR3 DNA	CDR3 protein
few	-	TRBJ2-1	TRBV9	TGTGCCAGCAGCGTAGAACTAGGACCCAGCTCCTACAATGAGCAGTTCTTC	CASSVELGPSSYNEQFF
-	-	TRBJ2-7	TRBV12-3/TRBV12-4	TGTGCCAGCAGTTTATTTCCCCCCGGTGGCGGGGTCTACAATGAGCAGTACTTC	CASSLFPPGGGVYNEQYF
few	TRBD1	TRBJ1-2	TRBV5-1	TGCGCCAGCAGCATTGTCACAGGGGATGGCTACACCTTC	CASSIVTGDGYTF
-	-	TRBJ2-3	TRBV9	TGTGCCAGCAGCCCGGGGGTGCGGGACACAGATACGCAGTATTTT	CASSPGVRDTDTQYF
few	TRBD2	TRBJ2-1	TRBV29-1	TGCAGCGGCTCTGGGACTAGCGGGGGGTACTATGAGCAGTTCTTC	CSGSGTSGGYYEQFF
few	TRBD2	TRBJ2-7	TRBV20-1	TGCAGTGAGAGGCCTAGCGGGAGCTGGGAGCAGTACTTC	CSERPSGSWEQYF
few	-	TRBJ2-5	TRBV3-1	TGTGCCAGCAGCCAAGGGACTACCAAGAGAACCCAGTACTTC	CASSQGTTKRTQYF
-	TRBD1	TRBJ2-5	TRBV7-9	TGTGCCAGCAGCTTAGCGGTCGTAAGAGACAGGGATCCGGAGACCCAGTACTTC	CASSLAVVRDRDPETQYF
-	-	TRBJ2-7	TRBV5-1	TGCGCCAGCAGCTTGGCCCCCCAGGGGACCTACGAGCAGTACTTC	CASSLAPQGTYEQYF
once	-	TRBJ1-6	TRBV12-3/TRBV12-4	TGTGCCAGCAGCCCCGAAGGGAGTAATTCACCCCTCCACTTT	CASSPEGSNSPLHF
-	TRBD2	TRBJ2-7	TRBV7-2	TGTGCCAGCAGCTTAGTATCGGTGGCTAGCGGCTCCTACGAGCAGTACTTC	CASSLVSVASGSYEQYF
few	-	TRBJ2-7	TRBV20-1	TGCAGTGCTACCCGTAGGGGTCCCGGACCCACCTACGAGCAGTACTTC	CSATRRGPGPTYEQYF
-	-	TRBJ1-1	TRBV7-2	TGTGCCAGCGCCAGGGGCCTGAACACTGAAGCTTTCTTT	CASARGLNTEAFF
-	-	TRBJ2-7	TRBV28	TGTGCCAGCAGTTGGGCCAGGAACAATATCTACGAGCAGTACTTC	CASSWARNNIYEQYF
-	-	TRBJ1-2	TRBV2	TGTGCCAGCAACGGGCAGGGTGGGTCCGGCTACACCTTC	CASNGQGGSGYTF
-	-	TRBJ1-1	TRBV6-6	TGTGCCAGCAGTTACCGGGTAGGAGGCACTGAAGCTTTCTTT	CASSYRVGGTEAFF
-	-	TRBJ2-5	TRBV27	TGTGCCAGCAGCCCGAGAGGACAAAGCGGAGAGACCCAGTACTTC	CASSPRGQSGETQYF
-	-	TRBJ2-1	TRBV25-1	TGTGCCAGCAGTGAATACAGCCTCTACAATGAGCAGTTCTTC	CASSEYSLYNEQFF
few	TRBD2	TRBJ2-7	TRBV7-2	TGTGCCAGCAGCTTAGGGAAGTTACTAGCGGACTCCTACGAGCAGTACTTC	CASSLGKLLADSYEQYF
-	TRBD2	TRBJ2-5	TRBV20-1	TGCAGTGCTTTTAATAGCGGGGGGGCGCAGACCCAGTACTTC	CSAFNSGGAQTQYF
many	-	TRBJ2-7	TRBV13	TGTGCCAGCAGCTTAGGCCCCAGGGAGCAGTACTTC	CASSLGPREQYF
-	-	TRBJ2-1	TRBV10-3	TGTGCCACGCGTCGGATCCTCCCAATTGAGCAGTTCTTC	CATRRILPIEQFF
-	-	TRBJ2-7	TRBV9	TGTGCCAGCAGCGTACGGCGGAACAGCTCCTACGAGCAGTACTTC	CASSVRRNSSYEQYF
many	-	TRBJ1-2	TRBV6-5	TGTGCCAGCAGTTCCCCGGCCAACTATGGCTACACCTTC	CASSSPANYGYTF
many	TRBD1	TRBJ2-7	TRBV12-3/TRBV12-4	TGTGCCAGCAGTTCCGGGACAGGGGAATACGAGCAGTACTTC	CASSSGTGEYEQYF
few	-	TRBJ2-2	TRBV21-1	TGTGCCAAACTAAGTTTCGTAACCGGGGAGCTGTTTTTT	CAKLSFVTGELFF